This T cell receptor beta chain was captured in a study of blood T cell repertoires in COVID-19 (dated by TCRdb to the early 2020s). Regarding the study in general: Collaborator samples came from the United States, Italy and Spain and covered acute and convalescent phases of COVID-19. The dataset comprised deeply sampled blood TCRbeta repertoires from subjects exposed to, actively infected with, or recovered from COVID-19. The repertoires were released in a freely available public database meant as a resource for research on the immune response to SARS-CoV-2. Samples were obtained from the ongoing ImmuneRACE study (first 160 participants) and from over a thousand subjects provided by 6 global collaborators. The prospective study material was composed of cDNA or gDNA derived from T cells, B-cell-depleted T cells, or PBMCs. Sample metadata almost always included a de-identified subject ID, COVID-19 status, age in years and sex. Where available, HLA class I and class II types were obtained from metadata supplied by the sample provider rather than from assay-based typing. Here is what the overall study found, with its caveats: The quantity of clinical and demographic metadata differed by source and by participant and was supplied without curation.

One collaborating source in Seattle enrolled patients while the patients were actively infected and followed the patients over time throughout the course of disease. Each collaborating institution followed its own protocols to collect whole blood in K2EDTA tubes. For TCRbeta analysis, collaborators shipped samples in one of three forms: frozen whole blood, isolated PBMCs, or DNA extracted from either of those sample types. CDR1 SGHRS and CDR2 YFSETQ are derived from the germline V gene. V gives up 0 bases and J gives up 6 bases, and the segment between their germline ends measures 17 bases. The CDR3 starts with the cysteine, ends with the phenylalanine, and has 16 residues. Only the CDR3 DNA is retained, 48 bases long and in frame from the first base. Note on this clone: No antigen is known for it. The record has no base qualities; no much larger clone is one base away.

TCRbeta CDR3 regions were amplified from genomic DNA using the immunoSEQ Assay, a bias-controlled multiplex PCR. Per the authors' processing: Nucleated cell counts per sample were estimated from amplification of reference gene primers within the assay. Sequence reads were collapsed and filtered to measure the absolute abundance of every unique TCRbeta CDR3 rearrangement. For each sample, productive Simpson clonality was calculated as the square root of Simpson's diversity index across productive rearrangements. Sourced from immuneACCESS, this table was stored by TCRdb with only in-frame sequences that have V and J called. A share of the clones is absent; for the studies checked, an unresolved V gene accounts for under half, and the remainder has no known explanation. The V and J calls and clone size are taken from that table; D and trimming were inferred from the DNA. Across this sample there are fewer than 200,000 clones, with approximately 87% seen only once. The ten largest clones capture 9.5% to 15% of the sample.

The sample comprised peripheral blood. This chain joins TRBV5-1 to TRBJ2-3; the D segment could be TRBD2, given 6 matching bases. The origin of this receptor is a woman between 65 and 79 years old with COVID-19, enrolled during active disease. CDR3 sequence: CASSLEGGVGQDTQYF. The nucleotide sequence is TGCGCCAGCAGCTTGGAGGGCGGGGTGGGCCAGGATACGCAGTATTTT.